This is a list of T cell receptor beta chains from one sample in a study of regulatory dendritic cells for organ transplantation. Sequenced by immunoSEQ multiplex PCR; TCRdb stores in-frame clones only, minus some. In the table there are 20,000 to 25,000 clones, 74% of which are singletons. Sequenced sample: memory CD4+ T cells from blood. These receptors were obtained from a human donor in good health. The CDR3 runs from the conserved cysteine through the conserved F or W. The order of the fields is V gene, J gene, D gene, CDR3 DNA, CDR3 protein. The D gene is left open where the match is weak.

V gene: TRBV6-5
J gene: TRBJ1-1
D gene: .
CDR3 DNA: TGTGCCAGCAGTCCCGGACTTTTTGAAGCTTTCTTT
CDR3 protein: CASSPGLFEAFF

V gene: TRBV25-1
J gene: TRBJ2-3
D gene: TRBD1
CDR3 DNA: TGTGCCAGCAGTGAAAGTATAGGGGGCCCCAGCACAGATACGCAGTATTTT
CDR3 protein: CASSESIGGPSTDTQYF

V gene: TRBV2
J gene: TRBJ2-2
D gene: .
CDR3 DNA: TGTGCCAGCAGTGCCAGGGCGGACACCGGGGAGCTGTTTTTT
CDR3 protein: CASSARADTGELFF

V gene: TRBV11-2
J gene: TRBJ2-5
D gene: .
CDR3 DNA: TGTGCCAGCAGCTTAGGGAATAGCGAGGGAGAGACCCAGTACTTC
CDR3 protein: CASSLGNSEGETQYF

V gene: TRBV7-9
J gene: TRBJ2-1
D gene: .
CDR3 DNA: TGTGCCAGCAGCCACCCCTCGGGTGAGCAGTTCTTC
CDR3 protein: CASSHPSGEQFF

V gene: TRBV4-1
J gene: TRBJ1-4
D gene: .
CDR3 DNA: TGCGCCAGCAGCCAAGATCTCGTGTCAACTAATGAAAAACTGTTTTTT
CDR3 protein: CASSQDLVSTNEKLFF

V gene: TRBV7-8
J gene: TRBJ2-7
D gene: .
CDR3 DNA: TGTGCCAGCAGGTTATCGTCAGGATCTCACGAGCAGTACTTC
CDR3 protein: CASRLSSGSHEQYF

V gene: TRBV28
J gene: TRBJ1-2
D gene: .
CDR3 DNA: TGTGCCTTGCAGGGGACGGGGGGCCGGGGCTATGGCTACACCTTC
CDR3 protein: CALQGTGGRGYGYTF

V gene: TRBV11-2
J gene: TRBJ1-3
D gene: .
CDR3 DNA: TGTGCCAGCAGCTTAGGACAAAACACCATATATTTT
CDR3 protein: CASSLGQNTIYF

V gene: TRBV6-5
J gene: TRBJ2-3
D gene: .
CDR3 DNA: TGTGCCAGCATGGGAGAGCGGGCGGGAGATACGCAGTATTTT
CDR3 protein: CASMGERAGDTQYF